The entry below describes one T cell receptor (beta chain). Its cognate antigen is unknown. The repertoire was sequenced with immunoSEQ multiplex PCR; TCRdb's copy has only in-frame clones and lacks some. The sample shows roughly 120,000 clones, around 87% of them seen only once. The data belong to a study of T cell responses to AZD1222 COVID-19 vaccine. Findings and limits, study-wide: Spike-specific TCR depth and breadth grew after two AZD1222 doses. Dominant CD4 TCR responses targeted spike regions 160-218 and 743-854. Baseline antibody screening turned up just a handful of seropositive AZD1222 recipients. Donors in the cohort were predominantly white British and more often female, and clonal diversity was possibly underestimated.

The germline V gene has CDR1 SGHDT and CDR2 YYEEEE. V trimming: 0 bases; J trimming: 4 bases; junction bases outside the gene matches: 3. CDR3 length equals 14 residues. The TCR sequence derives from an adult in good health. The V and J genes are TRBV5-6 and TRBJ1-2, with 7 bases fitting TRBD1. The input for sequencing was peripheral blood, taken on day 0 of AZD1222 vaccination. CDR3 sequence: CASSLDRGSYGYTF. The CDR3 coding sequence is TGTGCCAGCAGCTTGGACAGGGGTTCCTATGGCTACACCTTC. Drawing the rest from reference TRBV5-6 and TRBJ1-2, the complete variable domain is DAGVTQSPTHLIKTRGQQVTLRCSPKSGHDTVSWYQQALGQGPQFIFQYYEEEERQRGNFPDRFSGHQFPNYSSELNVNALLLGDSALYLCASSLDRGSYGYTFGSGTRLTVV.